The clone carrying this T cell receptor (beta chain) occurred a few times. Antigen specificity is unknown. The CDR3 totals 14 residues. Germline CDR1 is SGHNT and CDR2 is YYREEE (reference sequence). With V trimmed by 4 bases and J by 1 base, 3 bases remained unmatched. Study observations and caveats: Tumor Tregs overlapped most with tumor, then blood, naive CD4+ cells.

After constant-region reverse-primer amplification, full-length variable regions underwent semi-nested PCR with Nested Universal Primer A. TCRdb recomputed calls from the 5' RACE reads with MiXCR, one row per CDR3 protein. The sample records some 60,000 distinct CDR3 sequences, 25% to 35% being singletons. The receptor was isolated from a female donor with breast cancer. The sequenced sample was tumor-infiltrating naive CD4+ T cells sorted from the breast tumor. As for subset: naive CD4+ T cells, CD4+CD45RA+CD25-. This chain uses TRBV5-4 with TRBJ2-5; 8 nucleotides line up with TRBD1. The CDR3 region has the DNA TGTGCCAGCAGCCCGGGACAGGCCCAAGAGACCCAGTACTTC. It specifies CASSPGQAQETQYF.